The sample holds one count of the clone carrying this T cell receptor (beta chain). This CDR3 is built from 14 residues. The germline V gene encodes CDR1 SGHAT and CDR2 FQNNGV. Trimming cost V 1 base and J 1 base, with 7 bases left between them. TCRdb's copy holds only in-frame clones and misses some; the assay was immunoSEQ multiplex PCR. Of roughly 16,000 clones in the sample, 65% to 75% were seen once. The data were obtained in a study of PD-1 and CTLA-4 blockade in melanoma. This TCR was recovered from a human donor with melanoma. The specimen comprised CD8+ T cells from peripheral blood, sampled before anti-PD-1 treatment. This chain uses TRBV11-2 with TRBJ1-1; D not certain. The CDR3, as DNA: TGTGCCAGCAGCTTAGGGGAACCGAACACTGAAGCTTTCTTT. This translates into CASSLGEPNTEAFF.